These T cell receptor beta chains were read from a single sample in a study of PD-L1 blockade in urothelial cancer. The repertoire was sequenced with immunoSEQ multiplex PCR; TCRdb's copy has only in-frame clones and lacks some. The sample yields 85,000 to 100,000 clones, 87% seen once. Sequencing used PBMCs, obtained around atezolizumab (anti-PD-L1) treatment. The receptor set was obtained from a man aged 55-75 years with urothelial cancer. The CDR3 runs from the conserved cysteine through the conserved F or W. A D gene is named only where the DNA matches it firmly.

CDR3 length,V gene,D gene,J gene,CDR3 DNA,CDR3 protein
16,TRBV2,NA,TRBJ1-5,TGTGCCAGCAGTGGGTGGGCAGGGGTGAGCAATCAGCCCCAGCATTTT,CASSGWAGVSNQPQHF
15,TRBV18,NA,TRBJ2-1,TGTGCCAGCTCAGTGACCGCGGCAGCCAAGGATGAGCAGTTCTTC,CASSVTAAAKDEQFF
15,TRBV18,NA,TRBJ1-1,TGTGCCAGCTCACCCATGGTTCAGGGAAACACTGAAGCTTTCTTT,CASSPMVQGNTEAFF
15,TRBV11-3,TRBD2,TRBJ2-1,TGTGCCAGCAGCGGTGGACTAGCGGGAGGGCCGGGGCAGTTCTTC,CASSGGLAGGPGQFF
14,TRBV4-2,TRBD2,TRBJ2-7,TGTGCCAGCAGCCAACCGGGGGGGAAGTACGAGCAGTACTTC,CASSQPGGKYEQYF
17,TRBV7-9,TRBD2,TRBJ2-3,TGTGCCAGCAGCTTAGCGGGGACTAGCGGGGGGCAAGATACGCAGTATTTT,CASSLAGTSGGQDTQYF
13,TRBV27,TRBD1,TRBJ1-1,TGTGCCAGCAGTCAGGGGGAGTGGACTGAAGCTTTCTTT,CASSQGEWTEAFF
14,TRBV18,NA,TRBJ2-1,TGTGCCAGCTCACCACCGGGCCCTTACAATGAGCAGTTCTTC,CASSPPGPYNEQFF
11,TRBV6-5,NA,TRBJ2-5,TGTGCCAGCAGTTCCCAGGGGACCCAGTACTTC,CASSSQGTQYF
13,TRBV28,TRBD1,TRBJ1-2,TGTGCCACCGAGACAGGGGTTGGCTATGGCTACACCTTC,CATETGVGYGYTF
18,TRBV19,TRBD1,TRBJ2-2,TGTGCCAGTACCGATAACGTGGGACAGGGGTTTTGGACCGGGGAGCTGTTTTTT,CASTDNVGQGFWTGELFF
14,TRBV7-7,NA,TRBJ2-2,TGTGCTAGCAGCTTACTCGGGAACACCGGGGAGCTGTTTTTT,CASSLLGNTGELFF